The entry that follows covers one T cell receptor (beta chain) sequence. The antigen is unknown. These data belong to a study of T cells after yellow fever vaccination. A 5'RACE template-switching step, the method used to make TCR cDNA, added a universal primer site and UMIs. TCRdb processed the 5' RACE reads anew with MiXCR; each CDR3 protein has one entry. The top ten clones hold around 1% of a sample with roughly 240,000 distinct CDR3 sequences, over 6.5% of them seen once. Findings and limits, study-wide: Clones that expanded after primary vaccination mostly reappeared after the booster (roughly 96% CD4, approximately 85% CD8).

CDR3 length: 13 amino acids. Germline V gives CDR1 SQVTM, CDR2 ANQGSEA. V was clipped by 5 bases and J by 7 bases, with 12 bases between them. This rearrangement joins TRBV29-1 to TRBJ1-6, with D hard to call. The clonotype was recovered from a man under 40 who received the YFV17D yellow fever vaccine. This sample comprised CD4+ T cells sorted from PBMCs, obtained on the day of the yellow fever booster vaccination. CDR3: CSVQAGTNSPLHF. The CDR3 DNA reads TGCAGCGTTCAGGCAGGAACAAATTCACCCCTCCACTTT.